This T cell receptor beta chain is drawn from a study of T-cell reconstitution after alpha-beta-depleted transplantation in children. V shed 6 bases and J shed 3 bases, with 8 bases lying between them. The CDR3 is 12 residues long. Per the germline V gene, CDR1 is LNHDA and CDR2 is SQIVND (reference sequence). The TCRbeta library was prepared with unique molecular identifiers. TCRdb reanalysed the PCR reads using MiXCR and keeps one entry per CDR3 protein. The data show about 270,000 distinct CDR3 sequences, with roughly 9.5% seen just once and 10% held by the top ten. This clonotype was obtained from a human donor who donated a stem cell graft to a child with SCID. The chain links TRBV19 to TRBJ1-2, with D possibly TRBD1 on 5 matching bases. The starting material was PBMCs from the stem cell graft donor, obtained from the stem cell graft. The CDR3 region is CASRDIDYGYTF. CDR3 DNA: TGTGCCAGTAGGGACATTGACTATGGCTACACCTTC.